The T cell receptor (beta chain) under discussion was sequenced for a study of control samples from healthy donors and cancer patients. Data came from immunoSEQ multiplex PCR; TCRdb stores just in-frame clones and leaves some out. The sample gives approximately 190,000 clones, about 90% of which show up once; 1.5% to 2% is in the top ten. This CDR3 contains 15 residues. Germline CDR1 and CDR2: SGHTA and FQGNSA. V lost 5 bases to trimming and J lost 0 bases; unmatched junction nucleotides: 6. The sequencing input was blood. This chain links TRBV7-2 with TRBJ1-1, with TRBD1 matching over 7 bases. The sequence was obtained from a man aged 25-45 years in good health. In DNA form, the CDR3 reads TGTGCCAGCAGCCCGCCGACAGGGCTGAACACTGAAGCTTTCTTT. Its translation: CASSPPTGLNTEAFF.